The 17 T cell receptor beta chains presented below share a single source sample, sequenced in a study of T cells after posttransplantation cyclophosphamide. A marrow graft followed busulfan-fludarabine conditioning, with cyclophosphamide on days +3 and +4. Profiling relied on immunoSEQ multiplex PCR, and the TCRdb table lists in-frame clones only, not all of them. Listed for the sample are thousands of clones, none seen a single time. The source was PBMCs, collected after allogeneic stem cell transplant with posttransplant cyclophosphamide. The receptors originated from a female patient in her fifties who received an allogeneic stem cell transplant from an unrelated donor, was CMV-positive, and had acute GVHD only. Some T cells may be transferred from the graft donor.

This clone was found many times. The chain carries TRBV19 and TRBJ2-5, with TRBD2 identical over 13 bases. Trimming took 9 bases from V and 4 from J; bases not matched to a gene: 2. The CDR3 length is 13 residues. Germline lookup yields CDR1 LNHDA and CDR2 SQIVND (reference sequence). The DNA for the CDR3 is TGTGCCAGCGGACTAGCGGGAGCAGAGACCCAGTACTTC. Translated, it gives CASGLAGAETQYF.

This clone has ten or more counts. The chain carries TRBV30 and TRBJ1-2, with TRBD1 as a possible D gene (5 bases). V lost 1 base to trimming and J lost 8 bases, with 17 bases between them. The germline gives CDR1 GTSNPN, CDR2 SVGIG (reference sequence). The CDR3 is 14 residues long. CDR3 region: CAWSEGRGVGGYTF. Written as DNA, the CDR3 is TGTGCCTGGAGTGAGGGGAGGGGAGTAGGAGGCTACACCTTC.

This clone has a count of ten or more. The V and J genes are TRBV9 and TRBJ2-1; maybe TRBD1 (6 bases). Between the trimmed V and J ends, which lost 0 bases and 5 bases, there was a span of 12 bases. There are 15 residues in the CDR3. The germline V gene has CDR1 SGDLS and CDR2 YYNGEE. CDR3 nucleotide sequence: TGTGCCAGCAGCGTAGTGCCCACAGGGAACAATGAGCAGTTCTTC. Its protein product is CASSVVPTGNNEQFF.

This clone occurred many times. The CDR3 loop reads CASSPRRDSGELFF. The DNA of the CDR3 is TGTGCCAGCAGCCCGCGCCGGGACAGCGGGGAGCTGTTTTTT. The chain combines TRBV7-3 with TRBJ2-2; TRBD1 matches 7 bases. The junction had 7 bases not matched to a gene; V was cut back by 5 bases and J by 7 bases. From germline, CDR1 is SGHTA and CDR2 FQGTGA. This CDR3 is built from 14 residues. Full variable domain (outside the CDR3, taken from reference TRBV7-3 and TRBJ2-2): GAGVSQTPSNKVTEKGKYVELRCDPISGHTALYWYRQSLGQGPEFLIYFQGTGAADDSGLPNDRFFAVRPEGSVSTLKIQRTERGDSAVYLCASSPRRDSGELFFGEGSRLTVL.

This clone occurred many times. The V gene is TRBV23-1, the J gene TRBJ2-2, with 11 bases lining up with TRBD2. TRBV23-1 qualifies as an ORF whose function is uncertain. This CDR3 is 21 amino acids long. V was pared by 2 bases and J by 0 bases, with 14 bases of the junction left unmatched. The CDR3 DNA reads TGCGCCAGCAGTCAAGATGGCAGCTTAACTAGCGGGAGAGCGAACACCGGGGAGCTGTTTTTT. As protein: CASSQDGSLTSGRANTGELFF.

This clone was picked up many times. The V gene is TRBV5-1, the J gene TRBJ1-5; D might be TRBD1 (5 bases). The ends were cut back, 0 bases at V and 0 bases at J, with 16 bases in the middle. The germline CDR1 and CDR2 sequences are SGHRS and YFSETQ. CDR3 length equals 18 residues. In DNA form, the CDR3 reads TGCGCCAGCAGCTTGGCCCCGGCCGACAGTTATAGCAATCAGCCCCAGCATTTT. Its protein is CASSLAPADSYSNQPQHF. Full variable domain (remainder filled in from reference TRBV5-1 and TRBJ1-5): KAGVTQTPRYLIKTRGQQVTLSCSPISGHRSVSWYQQTPGQGLQFLFEYFSETQRNKGNFPGRFSGRQFSNSRSEMNVSTLELGDSALYLCASSLAPADSYSNQPQHFGDGTRLSIL.

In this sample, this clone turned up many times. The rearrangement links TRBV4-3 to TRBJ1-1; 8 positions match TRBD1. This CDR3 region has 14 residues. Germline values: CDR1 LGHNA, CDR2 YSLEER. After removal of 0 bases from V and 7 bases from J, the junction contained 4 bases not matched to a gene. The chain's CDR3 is CASSQDPGTGEAFF. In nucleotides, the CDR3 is TGCGCCAGCAGCCAAGACCCCGGGACAGGTGAAGCTTTCTTT.

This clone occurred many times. The CDR3 coding sequence is TGTGCCACCAGACTAGATTTCACCGGGGAGCTGTTTTTT. Its translation: CATRLDFTGELFF. The chain recombines TRBV27 with TRBJ2-2, with TRBD2 as a possible D gene (6 bases). V was clipped by 10 bases and J by 4 bases, with 13 bases between them. The CDR3 loop spans 13 amino acids. The germline V gene has CDR1 MNHEY and CDR2 SMNVEV (reference sequence).

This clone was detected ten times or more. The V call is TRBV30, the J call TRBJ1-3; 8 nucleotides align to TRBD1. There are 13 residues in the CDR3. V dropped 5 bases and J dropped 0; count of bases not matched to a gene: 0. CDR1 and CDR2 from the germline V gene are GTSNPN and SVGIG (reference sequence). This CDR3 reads CAWDRGSGNTIYF. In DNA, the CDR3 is TGTGCCTGGGACAGGGGCTCTGGAAACACCATATATTTT.

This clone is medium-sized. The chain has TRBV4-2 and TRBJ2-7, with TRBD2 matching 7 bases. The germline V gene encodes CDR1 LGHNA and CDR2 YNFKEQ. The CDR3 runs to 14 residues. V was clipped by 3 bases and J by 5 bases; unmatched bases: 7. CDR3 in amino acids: CASSQNWTRHEQYF. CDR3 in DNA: TGTGCCAGCAGCCAGAATTGGACTAGGCACGAGCAGTACTTC.

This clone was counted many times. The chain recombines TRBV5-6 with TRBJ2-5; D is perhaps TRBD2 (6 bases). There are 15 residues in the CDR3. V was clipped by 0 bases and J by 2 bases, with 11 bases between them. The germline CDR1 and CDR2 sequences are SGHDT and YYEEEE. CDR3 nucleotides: TGTGCCAGCAGCTTGGCCAATGGGGGGCAAGAGACCCAGTACTTC. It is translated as CASSLANGGQETQYF. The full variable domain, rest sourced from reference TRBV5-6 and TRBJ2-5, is DAGVTQSPTHLIKTRGQQVTLRCSPKSGHDTVSWYQQALGQGPQFIFQYYEEEERQRGNFPDRFSGHQFPNYSSELNVNALLLGDSALYLCASSLANGGQETQYFGPGTRLLVL.

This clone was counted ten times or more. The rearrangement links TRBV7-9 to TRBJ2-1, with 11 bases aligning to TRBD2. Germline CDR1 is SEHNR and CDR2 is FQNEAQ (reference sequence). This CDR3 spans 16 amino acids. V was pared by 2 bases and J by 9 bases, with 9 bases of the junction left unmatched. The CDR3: CASSLLAGGRRVEQFF. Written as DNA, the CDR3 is TGTGCCAGCAGCTTACTAGCGGGAGGCCGGAGGGTTGAGCAGTTCTTC.

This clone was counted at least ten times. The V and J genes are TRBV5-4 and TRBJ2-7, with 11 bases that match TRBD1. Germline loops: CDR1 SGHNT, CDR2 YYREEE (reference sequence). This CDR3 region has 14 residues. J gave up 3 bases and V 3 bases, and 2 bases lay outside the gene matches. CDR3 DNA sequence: TGTGCCAGCAGCTCGGGGACAGGGGGCTACGAGCAGTACTTC. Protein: CASSSGTGGYEQYF.

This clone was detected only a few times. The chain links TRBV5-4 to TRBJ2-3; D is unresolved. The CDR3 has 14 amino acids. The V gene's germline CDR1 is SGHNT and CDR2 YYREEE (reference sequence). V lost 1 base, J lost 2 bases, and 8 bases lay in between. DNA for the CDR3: TGTGCCAGCAGCTTGCGCGGCTTCACAGATACGCAGTATTTT. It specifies CASSLRGFTDTQYF.

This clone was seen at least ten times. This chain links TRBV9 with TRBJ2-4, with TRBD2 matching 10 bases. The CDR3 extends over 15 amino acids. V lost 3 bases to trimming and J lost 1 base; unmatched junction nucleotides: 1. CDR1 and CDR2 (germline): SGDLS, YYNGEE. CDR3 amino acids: CASSAGLAAKNIQYF. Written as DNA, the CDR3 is TGTGCCAGCAGCGCGGGACTAGCGGCCAAAAACATTCAGTACTTC.

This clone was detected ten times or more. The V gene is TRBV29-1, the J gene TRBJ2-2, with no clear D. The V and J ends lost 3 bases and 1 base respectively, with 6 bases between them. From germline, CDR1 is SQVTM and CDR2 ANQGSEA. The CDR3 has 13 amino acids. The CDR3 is CSVDIQNTGELFF. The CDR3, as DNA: TGCAGCGTTGACATACAGAACACCGGGGAGCTGTTTTTT.

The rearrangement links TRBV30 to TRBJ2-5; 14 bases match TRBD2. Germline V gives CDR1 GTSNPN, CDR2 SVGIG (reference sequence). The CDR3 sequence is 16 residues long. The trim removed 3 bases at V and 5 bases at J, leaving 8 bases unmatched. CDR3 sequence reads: CAWSVGTSGRWETQYF. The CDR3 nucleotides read TGTGCCTGGAGCGTAGGGACTAGCGGGAGATGGGAGACCCAGTACTTC.